This paragraph reports one TCR beta chain. Its antigen is unknown. No base quality information exists; no much larger clone differs at one position. Whole blood was collected in K2EDTA tubes by collaborating institutions according to the institutions' own protocols. For TCRbeta analysis, collaborators shipped samples as frozen whole blood, isolated PBMCs, or DNA extracted from either of those sample types. This entry belongs to a study of blood T cell repertoires in COVID-19 (dated by TCRdb to the early 2020s). About the study as a whole: Collaborator samples came from the United States, Italy and Spain and covered acute and convalescent phases of COVID-19. Nearly every sample came with metadata listing a de-identified subject ID, COVID-19 status, age in years and sex. Subjects who had been exposed to COVID-19, were actively infected with it, or had recovered from it provided the deeply sampled blood TCRbeta repertoires that made up the dataset. A freely available public database, intended as a resource for researchers studying the immune response to SARS-CoV-2, is where the repertoires were released. The samples were drawn from the first 160 participants of the ongoing ImmuneRACE study and from 1,254 subjects provided by 6 global collaborators. Where HLA class I and class II types were available, the types were taken from metadata supplied by the sample provider, not from assay-based typing. The prospective study material was composed of cDNA or gDNA derived from T cells, B-cell-depleted T cells, or PBMCs. Broader findings and caveats from the paper: How much clinical and demographic metadata was included differed by source and by participant, and the metadata was provided uncurated.

TCRbeta CDR3 regions were amplified from genomic DNA by means of the immunoSEQ Assay, a bias-controlled multiplex PCR. Per the authors' processing: The number of nucleated cells in each sample was estimated by amplification of reference gene primers within the assay. To quantify the absolute abundance of each unique TCRbeta CDR3 rearrangement, sequence reads were collapsed and filtered. For each sample, productive Simpson clonality was calculated as the square root of Simpson's diversity index over productive rearrangements. TCRdb re-hosts the immuneACCESS table, in-frame sequences only. Its copies lack some clones; in the studies checked, an unresolved V gene accounts for under half of them, and the cause for the rest is not known. V, J and clone size are taken as reported in that table, and D and trimming were inferred from the DNA itself. The sample data list under 250,000 clones, and 85% of these were observed just once. Jointly, the top ten make up 5% to 8% of the sample.

V is trimmed back by 4 bases and J by 5 bases, and the junction contains 7 bases that no gene match accounts for. From the cysteine through the phenylalanine, the CDR3 covers 14 amino acids. Only the CDR3 DNA stays, 42 bases, in frame from base 1. From the germline V gene, CDR1 is SGHRS and CDR2 is YFSETQ. Sample: peripheral blood. The rearrangement joined TRBV5-1 to TRBJ1-1; the central 8 bases match TRBD1. The TCR comes from a woman aged 55-69 years with active or convalescent COVID-19. This receptor carries the CDR3 CASSQTGGWTEAFF. The DNA sequence is given as TGCGCCAGCAGCCAAACAGGGGGATGGACTGAAGCTTTCTTT.